Listed here are 11 T cell receptor beta chains from one sample, sequenced in a study of blood T cells in healthy people across ages. For the second PCR, which ran for about 7 to 12 cycles, a sample-barcoded 5' primer and a J-beta primer mix were used. TCRdb analysed the 5' RACE reads with MiXCR anew, one entry per CDR3 protein. The sample shows about 2 million distinct CDR3 sequences, around half of them seen only once. The sequenced sample was blood. The origin of the receptors is a middle-aged woman in good health.

A few counts support this clonotype. This chain links TRBV19 with TRBJ2-1; 10 bases fit TRBD1. CDR3 size: 12 residues. V shed 7 bases and J 8 bases; nucleotides not matched to a gene: 2. Germline CDR1 reads LNHDA; CDR2 reads SQIVND (reference sequence). The CDR3 loop reads CASTGQGDEQFF. The DNA for the CDR3 is TGTGCCAGTACCGGACAGGGGGATGAGCAGTTCTTC.

This clonotype has just a few counts. V gene TRBV20-1 combines with J gene TRBJ2-6; possibly TRBD2 for D (7 bases). Germline V CDR1 and CDR2: DFQATT, SNEGSKA (reference sequence). This CDR3 is built from 13 residues. V shed 7 bases and J shed 8 bases, with 15 bases lying between them. The chain's CDR3 is CSVKRGGPNVLTF. The DNA of the CDR3 is TGCAGTGTTAAAAGGGGGGGACCCAACGTCCTGACTTTC.

CDR3: CASSPRQGAASNQPQHF. CDR3 nucleotides: TGTGCCAGCAGTCCCCGACAGGGAGCCGCAAGCAATCAGCCCCAGCATTTT. The J gene is TRBJ1-5, the V gene TRBV27; 7 nucleotides line up with TRBD1. CDR1 MNHEY and CDR2 SMNVEV come from the germline V gene (reference sequence). The CDR3 length is 17 residues. The V segment lost 5 bases and the J segment 1 base; nucleotides outside the gene matches: 11.

This chain joins TRBV6-6 and TRBJ1-1; maybe TRBD1 (5 bases). Trimming stripped 2 bases from V and 5 bases from J, with 15 bases between. This CDR3 contains 15 residues. Germline CDR1 MNHNY, CDR2 SVGAGI (reference sequence). Written as DNA, the CDR3 is TGTGCCAGCAGTTACGGAGTTGGGGGGAGGACTGAAGCTTTCTTT. It yields the protein CASSYGVGGRTEAFF.

This clonotype occurred once. The chain joins TRBV7-3 to TRBJ1-6; no definite D call. CDR3 length: 15 amino acids. The germline CDR1 and CDR2 sequences are SGHTA and FQGTGA. Trimming took 5 bases from V and 3 from J, leaving 11 bases between them. The DNA for the CDR3 is TGTGCCAGCAGCAAAGGGCCGGACTATAATTCACCCCTCCACTTT. It yields the protein CASSKGPDYNSPLHF.

This clonotype turned up a few times. This chain uses TRBV12-3 or TRBV12-4 with TRBJ1-2, with D perhaps matching TRBD1 (6 bases). CDR3 length: 16 amino acids. Between the trimmed V and J ends, which lost 5 bases and 3 bases, there was a span of 19 bases. The CDR3 DNA is TGTGCCAGCAGTCCCCCAGGGGTCGACAGAGACTATGGCTACACCTTC. Residues: CASSPPGVDRDYGYTF.

The chain joins TRBV4-1 to TRBJ1-6; D might be TRBD1 (5 bases). The CDR3 has 15 residues. The V gene's germline CDR1 is MGHRA and CDR2 YSYEKL. Trimming stripped 5 bases from V and 9 bases from J, with 17 bases between. The CDR3 nucleotides are TGCGCCAGCAGCGGCCGGGACCTCGGAGGTTCACCCCTCCACTTT. It codes for CASSGRDLGGSPLHF.

In its sample, this clonotype was seen a few times. The chain combines TRBV20-1 with TRBJ2-7, with 10 bases aligning to TRBD2. CDR3 length: 13 amino acids. With 5 bases clipped from V and 1 base from J, the junction kept 2 bases outside the gene matches. CDR1 DFQATT and CDR2 SNEGSKA come from the germline V gene (reference sequence). The CDR3 loop is CSAHSGGSYEQYF. The CDR3 DNA reads as TGCAGTGCTCATAGCGGGGGGTCCTACGAGCAGTACTTC.

The chain combines TRBV20-1 with TRBJ2-1; 12 bases align to TRBD2. V was pared by 0 bases and J by 1 base, with 10 bases of the junction left unmatched. Germline lookup yields CDR1 DFQATT and CDR2 SNEGSKA (reference sequence). The length of the CDR3 is 19 residues. CDR3 nucleotides: TGCAGTGCTAGAGATTTGGCTAGCGGGGGGGCAATGTCCTACAATGAGCAGTTCTTC. Protein product: CSARDLASGGAMSYNEQFF.

The chain recombines TRBV28 with TRBJ2-5; a weak D match, TRBD1 (6 bases). The DNA end lines up better with TRBJ2-7; the J call may be wrong. The CDR3 covers 16 residues. CDR1 MDHEN and CDR2 SYDVKM come from the germline V gene. For the CDR3, the DNA is TGTGCCAGCAGTCACCTCGGCCTGGGGGCAAACTACGAGCAGTACTTC. This sequence encodes CASSHLGLGANYEQYF.

The J gene is TRBJ2-6, the V gene TRBV4-1; 8 positions agree with TRBD2. Germline-derived CDR1 and CDR2 are MGHRA and YSYEKL. Losses at the gene ends were 1 base for V and 0 bases for J; bases not matched to a gene: 23. The CDR3 spans 24 residues. In DNA form, the CDR3 reads TGCGCCAGCAGCCAAGGATCCATTGGGGGACGGGGGGGCTTAGAAAGCTCTGGGGCCAACGTCCTGACTTTC. Translation: CASSQGSIGGRGGLESSGANVLTF.